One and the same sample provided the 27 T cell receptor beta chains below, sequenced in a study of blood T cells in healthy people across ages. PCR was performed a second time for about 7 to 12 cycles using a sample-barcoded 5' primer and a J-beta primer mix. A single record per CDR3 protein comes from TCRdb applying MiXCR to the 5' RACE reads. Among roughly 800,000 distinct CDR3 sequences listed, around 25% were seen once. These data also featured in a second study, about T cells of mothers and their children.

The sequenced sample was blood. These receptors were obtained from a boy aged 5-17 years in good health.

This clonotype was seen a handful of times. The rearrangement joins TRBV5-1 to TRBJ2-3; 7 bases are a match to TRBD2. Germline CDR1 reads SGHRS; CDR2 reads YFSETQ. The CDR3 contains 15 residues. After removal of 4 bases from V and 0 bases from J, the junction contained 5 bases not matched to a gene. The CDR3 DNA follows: TGCGCCAGCAGCGCAGCGGGGATTAGCACAGATACGCAGTATTTT. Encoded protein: CASSAAGISTDTQYF. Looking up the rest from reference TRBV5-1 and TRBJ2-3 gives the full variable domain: KAGVTQTPRYLIKTRGQQVTLSCSPISGHRSVSWYQQTPGQGLQFLFEYFSETQRNKGNFPGRFSGRQFSNSRSEMNVSTLELGDSALYLCASSAAGISTDTQYFGPGTRLTVL.

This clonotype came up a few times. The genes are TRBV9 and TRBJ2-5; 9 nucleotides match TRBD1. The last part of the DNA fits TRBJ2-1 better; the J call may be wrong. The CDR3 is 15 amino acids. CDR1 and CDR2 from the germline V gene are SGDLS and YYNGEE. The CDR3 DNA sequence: TGTGCCAGCAGCGCCGGACAGGGGATACGGGATGAGCAGTTCTTC. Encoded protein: CASSAGQGIRDEQFF.

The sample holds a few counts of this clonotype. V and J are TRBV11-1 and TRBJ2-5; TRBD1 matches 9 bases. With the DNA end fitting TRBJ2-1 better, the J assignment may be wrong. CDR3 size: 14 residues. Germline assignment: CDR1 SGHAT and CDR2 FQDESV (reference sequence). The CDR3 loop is CASRPPGQGSEQFF. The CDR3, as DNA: TGTGCCAGCAGACCACCGGGACAGGGATCTGAGCAGTTCTTC.

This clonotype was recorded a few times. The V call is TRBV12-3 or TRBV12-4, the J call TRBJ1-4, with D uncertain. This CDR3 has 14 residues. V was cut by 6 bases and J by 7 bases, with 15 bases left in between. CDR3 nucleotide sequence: TGTGCCAGCAGACCGGTGGAGGGCGGTGAAAAACTGTTTTTT. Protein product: CASRPVEGGEKLFF.

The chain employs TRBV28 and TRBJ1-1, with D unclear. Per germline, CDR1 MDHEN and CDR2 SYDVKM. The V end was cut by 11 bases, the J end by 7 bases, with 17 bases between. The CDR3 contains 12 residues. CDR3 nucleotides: TGTGCCTCACGATTGACTAAGGGTGAAGCTTTCTTT. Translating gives CASRLTKGEAFF.

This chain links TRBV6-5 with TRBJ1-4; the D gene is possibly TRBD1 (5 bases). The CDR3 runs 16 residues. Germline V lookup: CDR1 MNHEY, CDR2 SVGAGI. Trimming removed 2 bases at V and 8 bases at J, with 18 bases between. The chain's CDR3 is CASSYSALQGREKLFF. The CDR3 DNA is TGTGCCAGCAGTTACAGTGCCTTGCAGGGTCGGGAAAAACTGTTTTTT.

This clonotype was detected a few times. The CDR3 is CASSLNRMMFF. Written as DNA, the CDR3 is TGTGCCAGCAGTTTGAACAGGATGATGTTTTTT. The V call is TRBV12-3 or TRBV12-4, the J call TRBJ1-4; D is possibly TRBD1 (5 bases). The V and J ends lost 3 bases and 15 bases respectively, with 11 bases between them. This CDR3 contains 11 residues.

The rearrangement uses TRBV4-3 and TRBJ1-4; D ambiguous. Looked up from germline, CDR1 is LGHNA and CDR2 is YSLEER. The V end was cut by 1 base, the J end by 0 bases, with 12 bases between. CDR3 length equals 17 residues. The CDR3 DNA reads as TGCGCCAGCAGCCAAGCGATGGGGAGGTCAACTAATGAAAAACTGTTTTTT. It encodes CASSQAMGRSTNEKLFF.

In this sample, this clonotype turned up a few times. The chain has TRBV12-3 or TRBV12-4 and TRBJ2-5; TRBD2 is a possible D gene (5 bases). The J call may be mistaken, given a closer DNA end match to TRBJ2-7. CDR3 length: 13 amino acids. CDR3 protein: CASRVYEGSEQYF. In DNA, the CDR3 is TGTGCCAGCAGAGTTTACGAGGGTTCCGAGCAGTACTTC.

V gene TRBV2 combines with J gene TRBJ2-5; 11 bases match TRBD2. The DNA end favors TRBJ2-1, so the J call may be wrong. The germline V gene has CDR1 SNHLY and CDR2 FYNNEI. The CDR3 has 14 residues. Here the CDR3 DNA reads TGTGCCAGCAGCCCGACTAGCGGGGCACGTGAGCAGTTCTTC. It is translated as CASSPTSGAREQFF.

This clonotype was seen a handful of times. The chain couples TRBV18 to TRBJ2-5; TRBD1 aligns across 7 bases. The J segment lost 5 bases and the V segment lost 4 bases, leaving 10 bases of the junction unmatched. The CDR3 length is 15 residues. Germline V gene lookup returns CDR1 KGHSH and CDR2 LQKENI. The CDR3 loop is CASSLNRGPGETQYF. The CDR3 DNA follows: TGTGCCAGCTCACTGAACAGGGGACCTGGGGAGACCCAGTACTTC.

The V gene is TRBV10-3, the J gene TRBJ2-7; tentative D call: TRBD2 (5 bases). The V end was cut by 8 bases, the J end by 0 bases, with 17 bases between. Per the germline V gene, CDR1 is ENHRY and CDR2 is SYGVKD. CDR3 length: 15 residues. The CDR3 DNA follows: TGTGCCATCTCCCCGGGGTTGGGTAGCTCCTACGAGCAGTACTTC. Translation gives CAISPGLGSSYEQYF.

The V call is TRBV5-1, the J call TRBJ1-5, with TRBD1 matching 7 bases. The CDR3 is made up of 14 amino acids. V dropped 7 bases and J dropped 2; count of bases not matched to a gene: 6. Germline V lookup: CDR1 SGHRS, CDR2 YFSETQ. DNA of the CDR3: TGCGCCAGCGGGGAAGGGACAGGCAATCAGCCCCAGCATTTT. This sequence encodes CASGEGTGNQPQHF.

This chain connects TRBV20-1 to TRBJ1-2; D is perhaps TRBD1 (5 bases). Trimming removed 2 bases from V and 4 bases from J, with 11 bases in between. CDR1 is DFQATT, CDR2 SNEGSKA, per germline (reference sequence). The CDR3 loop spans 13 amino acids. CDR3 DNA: TGCAGTGCTAGATCCCCGGGACGCTATGGCTACACCTTC. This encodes CSARSPGRYGYTF.

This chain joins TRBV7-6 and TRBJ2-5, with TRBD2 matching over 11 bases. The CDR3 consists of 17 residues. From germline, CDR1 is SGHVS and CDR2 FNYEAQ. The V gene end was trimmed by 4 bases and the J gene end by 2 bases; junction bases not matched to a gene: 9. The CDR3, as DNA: TGTGCCAGCAGCTCCCAACTAGCGGGGGTCATACAAGAGACCCAGTACTTC. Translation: CASSSQLAGVIQETQYF. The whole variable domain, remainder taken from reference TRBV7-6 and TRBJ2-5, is GAGVSQSPRYKVTKRGQDVALRCDPISGHVSLYWYRQALGQGPEFLTYFNYEAQQDKSGLPNDRFSAERPEGSISTLTIQRTEQRDSAMYRCASSSQLAGVIQETQYFGPGTRLLVL.

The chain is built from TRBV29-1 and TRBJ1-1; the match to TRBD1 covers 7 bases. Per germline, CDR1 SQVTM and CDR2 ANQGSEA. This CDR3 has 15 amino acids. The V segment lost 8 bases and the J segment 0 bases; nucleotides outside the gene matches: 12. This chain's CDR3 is CSSLGTDNLNTEAFF. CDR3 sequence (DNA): TGCAGCTCCCTGGGGACAGATAATTTGAACACTGAAGCTTTCTTT.

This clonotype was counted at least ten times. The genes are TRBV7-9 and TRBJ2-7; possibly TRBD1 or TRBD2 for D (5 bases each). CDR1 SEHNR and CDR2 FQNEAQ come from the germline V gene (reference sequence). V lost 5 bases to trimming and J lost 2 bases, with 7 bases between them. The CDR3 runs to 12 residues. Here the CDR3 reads CASSRGPYEQYF. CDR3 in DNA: TGTGCCAGCAGCAGGGGACCCTACGAGCAGTACTTC.

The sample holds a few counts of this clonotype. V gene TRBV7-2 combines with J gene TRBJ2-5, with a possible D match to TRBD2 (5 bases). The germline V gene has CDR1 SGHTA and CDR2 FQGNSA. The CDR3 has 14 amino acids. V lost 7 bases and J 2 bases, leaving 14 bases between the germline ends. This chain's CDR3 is CASNREGNQETQYF. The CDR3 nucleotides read TGTGCCAGCAACCGGGAAGGCAATCAAGAGACCCAGTACTTC.

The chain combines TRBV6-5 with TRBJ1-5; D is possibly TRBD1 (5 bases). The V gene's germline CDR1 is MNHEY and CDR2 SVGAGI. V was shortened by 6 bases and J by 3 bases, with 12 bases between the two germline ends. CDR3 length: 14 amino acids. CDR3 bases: TGTGCCAGCAGCCAAACAGGACCCAATCAGCCCCAGCATTTT. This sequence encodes CASSQTGPNQPQHF.

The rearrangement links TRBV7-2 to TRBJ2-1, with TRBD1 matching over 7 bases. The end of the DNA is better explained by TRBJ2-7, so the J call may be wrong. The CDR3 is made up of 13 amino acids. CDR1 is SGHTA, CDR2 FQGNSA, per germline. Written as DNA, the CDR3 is TGTGCCAGCAGAAACCGCCGACAGGGCGAGCAGTACTTC. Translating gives CASRNRRQGEQYF.

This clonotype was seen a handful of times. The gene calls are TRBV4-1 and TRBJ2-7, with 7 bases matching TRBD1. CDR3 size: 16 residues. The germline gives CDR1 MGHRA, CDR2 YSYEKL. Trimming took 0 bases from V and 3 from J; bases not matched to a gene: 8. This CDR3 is CASSQDKGQGVYEQYF. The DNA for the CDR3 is TGCGCCAGCAGCCAAGATAAGGGGCAGGGGGTCTACGAGCAGTACTTC.

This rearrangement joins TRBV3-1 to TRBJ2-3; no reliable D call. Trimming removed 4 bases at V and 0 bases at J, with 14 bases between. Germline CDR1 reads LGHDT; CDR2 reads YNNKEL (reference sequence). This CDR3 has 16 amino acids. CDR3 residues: CASSPLSELSTDTQYF. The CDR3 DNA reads TGTGCCAGCAGCCCCCTGTCGGAGTTGAGCACAGATACGCAGTATTTT.

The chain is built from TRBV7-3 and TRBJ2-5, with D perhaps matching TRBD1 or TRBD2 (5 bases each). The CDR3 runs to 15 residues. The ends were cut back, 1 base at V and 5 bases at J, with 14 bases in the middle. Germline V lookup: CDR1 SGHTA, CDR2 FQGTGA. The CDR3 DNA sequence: TGTGCCAGCAGCTTAAGAGGCCAGGGAGTGGAGACCCAGTACTTC. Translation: CASSLRGQGVETQYF.

CDR3 in DNA: TGTGCCAGCAGTTTAGGGACAGCTCTAAAATCAGGAAACACCATATATTTT. Its translation: CASSLGTALKSGNTIYF. The chain combines TRBV28 with TRBJ1-3; TRBD1 aligns across 7 bases. Germline assignment: CDR1 MDHEN and CDR2 SYDVKM. This CDR3 region has 17 residues. The V gene end was trimmed by 2 bases and the J gene end by 4 bases; junction bases not matched to a gene: 11.

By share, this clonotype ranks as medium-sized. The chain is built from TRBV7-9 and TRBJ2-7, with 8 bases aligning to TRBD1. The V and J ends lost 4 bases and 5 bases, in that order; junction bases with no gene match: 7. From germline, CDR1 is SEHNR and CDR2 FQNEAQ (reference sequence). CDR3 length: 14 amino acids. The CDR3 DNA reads TGTGCCAGCAGCTACGACAGGGGTGGACACGAGCAGTACTTC. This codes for CASSYDRGGHEQYF.

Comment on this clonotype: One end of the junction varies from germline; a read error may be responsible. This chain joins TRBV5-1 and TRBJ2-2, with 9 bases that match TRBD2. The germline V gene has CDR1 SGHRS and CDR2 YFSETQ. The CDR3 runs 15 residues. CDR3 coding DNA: TGCGCCGGCAGCTTAGCGGGGGTCAACACCGGGGAGCTGTTTTTT. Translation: CAGSLAGVNTGELFF.

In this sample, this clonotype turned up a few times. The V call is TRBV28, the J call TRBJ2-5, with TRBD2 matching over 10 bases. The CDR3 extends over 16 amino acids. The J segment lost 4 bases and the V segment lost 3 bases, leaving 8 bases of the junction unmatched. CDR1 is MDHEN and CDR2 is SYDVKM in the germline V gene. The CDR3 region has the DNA TGTGCCAGCAGTTTTAAGCGGGAGGGTGAATCAGAGACCCAGTACTTC. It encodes CASSFKREGESETQYF. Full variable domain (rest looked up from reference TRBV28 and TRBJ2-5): DVKVTQSSRYLVKRTGEKVFLECVQDMDHENMFWYRQDPGLGLRLIYFSYDVKMKEKGDIPEGYSVSREKKERFSLILESASTNQTSMYLCASSFKREGESETQYFGPGTRLLVL.